This T cell receptor (beta chain) was sequenced for a study of beta chain features in type 1 diabetes. Regarding the study as a whole: Relative to healthy donors, patients appeared to have naive, central memory and Treg TCRB repertoires that were more similar. When Type 1 diabetes patients were examined, their TCRB CDR3s proved moderately but significantly shorter in all four CD4+ subsets. Cells with high TCR expression could be over-represented by cDNA sequencing.

A sort by CD45RO/CCR7/CD25/CD127/CD95/CD27 yielded CD4+ naive, central memory, regulatory and stem cell-like memory cells. Many counts were recorded for this clone. The antigen is not known. The CDR3 has 14 residues. V gave up 4 bases and J gave up 1 base, with 8 bases separating them. Germline V gives CDR1 SNHLY, CDR2 FYNNEI. As every portion of the isolated RNA was reverse transcribed, the sequencing read expressed TCRB transcripts. Naive, central memory and regulatory T cell samples averaged roughly 3.6 million reads. The assay was immunoSEQ multiplex PCR, and TCRdb's table has in-frame clones only and misses some. Of over 650,000 clones detected, over 13% appear once; the ten largest clones hold 0.04%.

Input material: naive CD4+ T cells from blood. The V gene is TRBV2, the J gene TRBJ2-4; D is possibly TRBD1 (5 bases). This sequence originates from a young man with type 1 diabetes. The CDR3 coding sequence is TGTGCCAGCAGTGTGGGGCGGGCCAAAAACATTCAGTACTTC. This codes for CASSVGRAKNIQYF.